A selection of T cell receptor beta chains follows, all from one sample in a study of beta chain features in type 1 diabetes. Assay: immunoSEQ multiplex PCR; the TCRdb copy retains only in-frame clones and omits some. The sample gives roughly 150,000 clones, roughly 9% of which show up once; 0.7% is in the top ten. Specimen: central memory CD4+ T cells from blood. These receptors all come from a woman between 25 and 40 years old with type 1 diabetes. The CDR3 runs from the conserved cysteine through the conserved F or W. D genes are given only for firm matches. Rows give clone size only sometimes, using once, few, many, or a class for an expanded clone.

>TRBD2|NA|TRBJ2-1|TRBV10-3
CAISDERESIFEQFF
TGTGCCATCAGTGATGAGCGGGAGTCCATCTTTGAGCAGTTCTTC
>NA|NA|TRBJ1-4|TRBV11-3
CASSLMGANEKLFF
TGTGCCAGCAGCTTAATGGGAGCTAATGAAAAACTGTTTTTT
>NA|once|TRBJ2-6|TRBV28
CASSSIPGTGANVLTF
TGTGCCAGCAGTTCAATCCCCGGTACTGGGGCCAACGTCCTGACTTTC
>NA|NA|TRBJ2-5|TRBV30
CACILATRETQYF
TGTGCCTGCATACTAGCCACGCGGGAGACCCAGTACTTC
>TRBD2|NA|TRBJ2-7|TRBV4-1
CASTPQAGGPWEQYF
TGCGCCAGCACCCCGCAGGCGGGAGGGCCGTGGGAGCAGTACTTC
>NA|few|TRBJ2-1|TRBV6-5
CASSYLDSISYNEQFF
TGTGCCAGCAGTTACCTAGACAGTATCTCCTACAATGAGCAGTTCTTC
>NA|few|TRBJ2-2|TRBV10-3
CAISVLNTGELFF
TGTGCCATCAGTGTTTTAAACACCGGGGAGCTGTTTTTT
>TRBD2|few|TRBJ2-7|TRBV30
CAWKRLAGFEQYF
TGTGCCTGGAAGCGACTAGCGGGATTTGAGCAGTACTTC
>NA|few|TRBJ1-2|TRBV28
CASSLGGVVYGYTF
TGTGCCAGCAGTTTGGGGGGAGTCGTTTATGGCTACACCTTC
>NA|NA|TRBJ1-3|TRBV30
CACPAQWGEGNTIYF
TGTGCCTGTCCAGCGCAATGGGGCGAAGGAAACACCATATATTTT
>TRBD1|few|TRBJ2-5|TRBV5-1
CASSYRGGETQYF
TGCGCCAGCAGCTACAGGGGCGGGGAGACCCAGTACTTC
>TRBD1|few|TRBJ2-7|TRBV18
CASSPPGQGRYEQYF
TGTGCCAGCTCACCTCCGGGACAGGGGCGTTACGAGCAGTACTTC
>TRBD2|NA|TRBJ2-1|TRBV14
CASSPTLAGDNEQFF
TGTGCCAGCAGCCCAACCCTAGCGGGAGACAATGAGCAGTTCTTC
>TRBD2|few|TRBJ2-1|TRBV29-1
CSAWGGSSDEQFF
TGCAGCGCTTGGGGCGGGAGTAGCGATGAGCAGTTCTTC
>NA|NA|TRBJ2-5|TRBV11-2
CASSSRQQETQYF
TGTGCCAGCAGCTCCCGACAGCAAGAGACCCAGTACTTC
>NA|NA|TRBJ2-6|TRBV5-1
CASSPGHNVLTF
TGCGCCAGCAGCCCGGGACACAACGTCCTGACTTTC
>TRBD1|few|TRBJ2-6|TRBV10-3
CAIRTGQGDSGANVLTF
TGTGCCATCAGGACGGGACAGGGGGACTCTGGGGCCAACGTCCTGACTTTC
>NA|NA|TRBJ2-1|TRBV29-1
CSVDQDSGGEQFF
TGCAGCGTTGATCAGGACAGTGGCGGTGAGCAGTTCTTC
>TRBD2|NA|TRBJ2-7|TRBV9
CASSVEFRGILAGAREQYF
TGTGCCAGCAGCGTAGAGTTTCGGGGAATACTAGCGGGAGCGAGGGAGCAGTACTTC
>NA|NA|TRBJ2-1|TRBV13
CASSRGGPSGYNEQFF
TGTGCCAGCAGCCGAGGGGGGCCTAGCGGTTACAATGAGCAGTTCTTC
>NA|NA|TRBJ2-7|TRBV28
CASSFPHPGLHEQYF
TGTGCCAGCAGTTTCCCCCACCCAGGGCTCCACGAGCAGTACTTC
>TRBD1|few|TRBJ2-7|TRBV5-4
CASSQTGGYEQYF
TGTGCCAGCAGCCAGACAGGGGGATACGAGCAGTACTTC